Listed here is a single T cell receptor (beta chain). Germline CDR1 SGHVS, CDR2 FQNEAQ. The CDR3 sequence is 15 residues long. The data were taken from a study of blood T cells in healthy people across ages. Sample-barcoded 5' priming and a J-beta primer mix drove a second PCR of about 6 to 12 cycles. TCRdb reanalysed the 5' RACE reads using MiXCR and keeps one entry per CDR3 protein. The sample lists more than 450,000 distinct CDR3 sequences, roughly a quarter seen once, with approximately 3.3% in the top ten. The same data also went into a second study, on T cells of mothers and their children.

Sequencing input: blood. This chain connects TRBV7-8 to TRBJ2-5, with TRBD1 matching 7 bases. With the DNA end fitting TRBJ2-7 better, the J assignment may be wrong. The receptor comes from a boy younger than 10 in good health. The chain's CDR3 is CASSPNRGWAYEQYF. CDR3 sequence (DNA): TGTGCCAGCAGCCCTAACAGGGGTTGGGCCTACGAGCAGTACTTC.